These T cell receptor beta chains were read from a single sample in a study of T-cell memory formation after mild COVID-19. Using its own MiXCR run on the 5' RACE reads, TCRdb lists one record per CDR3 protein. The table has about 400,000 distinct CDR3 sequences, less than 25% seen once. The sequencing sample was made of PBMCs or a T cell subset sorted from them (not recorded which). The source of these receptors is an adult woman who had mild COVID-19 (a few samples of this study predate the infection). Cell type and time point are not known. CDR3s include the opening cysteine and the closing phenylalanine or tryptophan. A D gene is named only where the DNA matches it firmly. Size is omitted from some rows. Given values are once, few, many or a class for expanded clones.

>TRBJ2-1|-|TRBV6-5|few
TGTGCCAGCAGTGAAGGGAGCCCAGCGAGTGAGCAGTTCTTC
CASSEGSPASEQFF
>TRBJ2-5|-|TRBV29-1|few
TGCAGCGTTGAAAGAACAGGGCAAGAGACCCAGTACTTC
CSVERTGQETQYF
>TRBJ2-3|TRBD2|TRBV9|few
TGTGCCAGCAGCACGGGGGGGGCGTTGGGGACAGATACGCAGTATTTT
CASSTGGALGTDTQYF
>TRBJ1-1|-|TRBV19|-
TGTGCCAGTAGTGTCGGAACAGTGAACACTGAAGCTTTCTTT
CASSVGTVNTEAFF
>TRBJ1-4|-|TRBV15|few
TGTGCCACCAGCAGAGATGGGATTCGCACTAATGAAAAACTGTTTTTT
CATSRDGIRTNEKLFF
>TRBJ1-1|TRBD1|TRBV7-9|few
TGTGCCAGCAGCCGCAGAACAGGGGAGGCTGAAGCTTTCTTT
CASSRRTGEAEAFF
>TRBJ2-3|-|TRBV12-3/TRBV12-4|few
TGTGCCAGCAGGGGGCGAGCAACAGATACGCAGTATTTT
CASRGRATDTQYF
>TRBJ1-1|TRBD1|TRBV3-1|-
TGTGCCAGCAGCCCCTCCGGGACAGGGAACACTGAAGCTTTCTTT
CASSPSGTGNTEAFF
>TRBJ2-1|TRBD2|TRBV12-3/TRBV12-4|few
TGTGCCAGCAGCCCTCGGTTAGCGGGAGCCAATGAGCAGTTCTTC
CASSPRLAGANEQFF
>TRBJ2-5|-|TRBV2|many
TGTGCCAGCAGAAGGGAAGAGACCCAGTACTTC
CASRREETQYF
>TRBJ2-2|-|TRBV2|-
TGTGCCAGCGGCTCCCGGGTAGACACCGGGGAGCTGTTTTTT
CASGSRVDTGELFF
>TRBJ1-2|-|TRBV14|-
TGTGCCAGCAGCCAAGATGGGCCCACTTTAGTAAGTGGCTACACCTTC
CASSQDGPTLVSGYTF
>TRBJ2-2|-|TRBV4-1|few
TGCGCCAGCAGCCAAGTAGGACGCTGGACGGGGGGCGTTAACACCGGGGAGCTGTTTTTT
CASSQVGRWTGGVNTGELFF
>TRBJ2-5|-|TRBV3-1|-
TGTGCCAGCAGCCAAGGTGGGCTCGGAGGGACCCAGTACTTC
CASSQGGLGGTQYF
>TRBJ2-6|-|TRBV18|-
TGTGCCAGCTCACCACCTCGGAGTGGGGCCAACGTCCTGACTTTC
CASSPPRSGANVLTF
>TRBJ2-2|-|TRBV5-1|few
TGCGCCAGCAGCCCTGGGGGGATCACCGGGGAGCTGTTTTTT
CASSPGGITGELFF
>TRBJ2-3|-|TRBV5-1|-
TGCGCCAGCGCCGGTGACGGGGGGCGAAGCACAGATACGCAGTATTTT
CASAGDGGRSTDTQYF
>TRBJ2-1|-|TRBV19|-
TGTGCCAGTAGTATGCAGATACCGGGACTGAGTAGTTTTAATGAGCAGTTCTTC
CASSMQIPGLSSFNEQFF
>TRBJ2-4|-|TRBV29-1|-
TGCAGCGTTGAAGATGAGTCTAGCTGGTACTTC
CSVEDESSWYF
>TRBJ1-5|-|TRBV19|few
TGTGCCAGTAGGACAGCTTATAGCAATCAGCCCCAGCATTTT
CASRTAYSNQPQHF
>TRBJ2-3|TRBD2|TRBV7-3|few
TGTGCCAGCAGCTCAGGACTAGCGGTTAGCACAGATACGCAGTATTTT
CASSSGLAVSTDTQYF
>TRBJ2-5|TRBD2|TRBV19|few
TGTGCCAGTAGCTTGACTAGCGGGGGGTTTGAGACCCAGTACTTC
CASSLTSGGFETQYF
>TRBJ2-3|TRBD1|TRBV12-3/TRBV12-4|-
TGTGCCAGCGGACAGGGGGCAGAGGATACGCAGTATTTT
CASGQGAEDTQYF
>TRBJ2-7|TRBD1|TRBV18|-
TGTGCCAGCTCCCTCACCGGGGGACAGGGGACCTACGAGCAGTACTTC
CASSLTGGQGTYEQYF
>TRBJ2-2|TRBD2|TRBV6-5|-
TGTGCCAGCAGACGTAGCGGGAGGGCCCCCGGGGAGCTGTTTTTT
CASRRSGRAPGELFF
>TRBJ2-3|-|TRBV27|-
TGTGCCAGCGCGCCTTCTCACAGGTCTCTCACAGATACGCAGTATTTT
CASAPSHRSLTDTQYF
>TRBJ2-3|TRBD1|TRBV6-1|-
TGTGCCAGCAGAGGGGCCGGGACAGGGGGCACAGATACGCAGTATTTT
CASRGAGTGGTDTQYF
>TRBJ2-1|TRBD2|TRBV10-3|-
TGTGCCCTCCAGACTAGCCTCCTAACGGATGAGCAGTTCTTC
CALQTSLLTDEQFF
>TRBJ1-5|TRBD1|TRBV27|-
TGTGCCAGCAGTCGCCGGGACAGGGGGCCGAATCTGCCCCAGCATTTT
CASSRRDRGPNLPQHF
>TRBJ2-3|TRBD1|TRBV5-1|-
TGCGCCAGCAGCACCGGGACAGGGTTTTCGGATACGCAGTATTTT
CASSTGTGFSDTQYF
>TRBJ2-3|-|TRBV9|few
TGTGCCAGCAGCGTAGATACTCGTACAGATACGCAGTATTTT
CASSVDTRTDTQYF
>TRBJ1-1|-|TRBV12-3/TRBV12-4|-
TGTGCCAGCAGCCGGGGGTCGACGGGTGAAGCTTTCTTT
CASSRGSTGEAFF
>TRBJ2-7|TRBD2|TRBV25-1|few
TGTGCCAGCCTGGGGGGGACTAGCCCCTACGAGCAGTACTTC
CASLGGTSPYEQYF
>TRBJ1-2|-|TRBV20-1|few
TGCAGTGCTCTGGTGGAGGCCTATGGCTACACCTTC
CSALVEAYGYTF
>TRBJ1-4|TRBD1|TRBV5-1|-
TGCGCCAGCAGCTCACCCTCGGGACAGCGACCGACCTTT
CASSSPSGQRPTF
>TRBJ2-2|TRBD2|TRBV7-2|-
TGTGCCAGCAGCTCCAACGGACTAGCGGGCGACACCGGGGAGCTGTTTTTT
CASSSNGLAGDTGELFF
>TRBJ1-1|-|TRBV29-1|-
TGCAGCGCCACTATCGGGCGTCCTGAAGCTTTCTTT
CSATIGRPEAFF
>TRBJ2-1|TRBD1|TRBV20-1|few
TGCAGTGCACGCACAGGGGGCGCCTACAATGAGCAGTTCTTC
CSARTGGAYNEQFF
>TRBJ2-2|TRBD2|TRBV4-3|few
TGCGCCAGCAGCCAAGATCGGGCGGGGGAGCACACCGGGGAGCTGTTTTTT
CASSQDRAGEHTGELFF
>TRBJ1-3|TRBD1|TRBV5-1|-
TGCGCCAGCACCCGGGACAGAAGTGCTGGAAACACCATATATTTT
CASTRDRSAGNTIYF
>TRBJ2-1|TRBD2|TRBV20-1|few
TGCAGTGCTGAAGGACTAGCGGGGGCAAATGAGCAGTTCTTC
CSAEGLAGANEQFF
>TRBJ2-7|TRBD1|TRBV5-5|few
TGTGCCAGCAGCTTGGCCGGACAGGATGCATACGAGCAGTACTTC
CASSLAGQDAYEQYF
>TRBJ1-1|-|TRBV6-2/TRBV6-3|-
TGTGCCAGCAGTTACCCGGGTGGAGGCACTGAAGCTTTCTTT
CASSYPGGGTEAFF
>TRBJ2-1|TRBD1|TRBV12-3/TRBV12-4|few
TGTGCCACCGGGACAGGGACGAATGAGCAGTTCTTC
CATGTGTNEQFF
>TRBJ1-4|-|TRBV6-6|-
TGTGCCAGCAGGTGGACCGGGAATGAAAAACTGTTTTTT
CASRWTGNEKLFF